This is a list of T cell receptor beta chains from one sample in a study of Graves' ophthalmopathy and Graves' hyperthyroidism. From the multiplex PCR reads, TCRdb called clonotypes with MiXCR, one entry per CDR3 protein. The table includes approximately 500,000 distinct CDR3 sequences, under 15% detected once. Sequenced material: blood. These receptors all come from a woman in her 30s with Graves' ophthalmopathy. The CDR3 runs from the conserved cysteine through the conserved F or W. Each record gives: D gene, V gene, J gene, clone size, CDR3 DNA, CDR3 protein. D genes are given only for firm matches. Clone size is stated in some rows and not others, as once, few, many or a class when expanded.

>TRBD2|TRBV13|TRBJ2-3|.
TGTGCCAGCAGCTTGCGGCGGGGGGATTCCACAGATACGCAGTATTTT
CASSLRRGDSTDTQYF
>.|TRBV25-1|TRBJ2-3|many
TGTGCCAGCAGTCACGGAGGAGACACAGATACGCAGTATTTT
CASSHGGDTDTQYF
>.|TRBV7-9|TRBJ2-7|many
TGTGCCAGCAGCTTATCGGGGGCCCCGTACGAGCAGTACTTC
CASSLSGAPYEQYF
>.|TRBV30|TRBJ1-5|many
TGTGCCTGGGACCTGGGACTTCCCAGGGGCAATCAGCCCCAGCATTTT
CAWDLGLPRGNQPQHF
>.|TRBV20-1|TRBJ1-1|.
TGCAGTACCAAAAGGCCGGGACACTCGGCTGAAGCTTTCTTT
CSTKRPGHSAEAFF
>TRBD1|TRBV12-3/TRBV12-4|TRBJ2-4|many
TGTGCCAGCAGTTTTGACAGGGCGGCCAAAAACATTCAGTACTTC
CASSFDRAAKNIQYF
>.|TRBV7-8|TRBJ2-2|many
TGTGCCAGCAGCTTTAGTTTGATCTGGACGACCGGGGAGCTGTTTTTT
CASSFSLIWTTGELFF
>.|TRBV5-1|TRBJ1-1|many
TGCGCCAGCAGCTTGTCTCTGGGGATGGGGACTGAAGCTTTCTTT
CASSLSLGMGTEAFF
>.|TRBV5-1|TRBJ2-5|.
TGCGCCAGCAGTTGGGGGGGACAGGCCCAAGAGACCCAGTACTTC
CASSWGGQAQETQYF
>.|TRBV2|TRBJ1-5|many
TGTGCCAGCAGCAAACAGGAGGCTGGTCAGCCCCAGCATTTT
CASSKQEAGQPQHF
>.|TRBV7-9|TRBJ2-5|many
TGTGCCAGCAGCTTAGCGGACTACCCTCTACGGTACTTC
CASSLADYPLRYF
>TRBD2|TRBV5-1|TRBJ2-4|many
TGCGCCAGCAGCCCTAGCGGAACCGGCAAAAACATTCAGTACTTC
CASSPSGTGKNIQYF
>.|TRBV9|TRBJ2-7|few
TGTGCCAGCAGCGTGGGACCGGCCTACGAGCAGTACTTC
CASSVGPAYEQYF
>TRBD2|TRBV20-1|TRBJ2-3|few
TGCAGTGCGAGGCTAGCGGGCACAGATACGCAGTATTTT
CSARLAGTDTQYF
>.|TRBV30|TRBJ2-7|many
TGTGCCTGGAGCGAAGCACAGCACGAGCAGTACTTC
CAWSEAQHEQYF
>TRBD1|TRBV10-3|TRBJ2-7|few
TGTGCCATCCGCGCCGGGACAGGGAACCTCTACGAGCAGTACTTC
CAIRAGTGNLYEQYF